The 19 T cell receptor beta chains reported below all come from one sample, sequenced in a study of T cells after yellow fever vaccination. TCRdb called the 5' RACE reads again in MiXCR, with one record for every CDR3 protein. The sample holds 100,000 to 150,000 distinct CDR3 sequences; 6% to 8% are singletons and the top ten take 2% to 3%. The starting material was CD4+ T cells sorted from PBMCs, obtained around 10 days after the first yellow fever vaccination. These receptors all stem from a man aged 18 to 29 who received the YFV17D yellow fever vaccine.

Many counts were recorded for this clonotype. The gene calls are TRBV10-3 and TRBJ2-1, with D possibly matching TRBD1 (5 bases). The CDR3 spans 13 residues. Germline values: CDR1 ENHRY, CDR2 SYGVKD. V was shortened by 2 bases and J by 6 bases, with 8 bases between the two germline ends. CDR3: CAISERQPNEQFF. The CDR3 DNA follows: TGTGCCATCAGTGAGAGACAGCCCAATGAGCAGTTCTTC.

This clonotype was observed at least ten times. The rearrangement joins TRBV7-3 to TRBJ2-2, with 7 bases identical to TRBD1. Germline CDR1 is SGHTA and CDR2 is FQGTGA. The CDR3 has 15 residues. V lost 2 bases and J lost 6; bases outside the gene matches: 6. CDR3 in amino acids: CASSLGDRAAGELFF. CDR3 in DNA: TGTGCCAGCAGCTTAGGCGACAGGGCAGCCGGGGAGCTGTTTTTT.

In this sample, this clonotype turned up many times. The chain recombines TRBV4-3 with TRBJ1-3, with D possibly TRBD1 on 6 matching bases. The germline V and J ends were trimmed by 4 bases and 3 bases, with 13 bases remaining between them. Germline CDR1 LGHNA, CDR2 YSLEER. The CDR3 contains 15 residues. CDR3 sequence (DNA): TGCGCCAGCAGCCGAACGACAGGTTATGGAAACACCATATATTTT. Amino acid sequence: CASSRTTGYGNTIYF.

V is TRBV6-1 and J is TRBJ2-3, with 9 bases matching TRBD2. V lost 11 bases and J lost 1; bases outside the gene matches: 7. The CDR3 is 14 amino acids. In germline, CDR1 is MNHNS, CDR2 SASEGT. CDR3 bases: TGTGCCGCCGGCGGGGGGGCAGGCACAGATACGCAGTATTTT. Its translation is CAAGGGAGTDTQYF.

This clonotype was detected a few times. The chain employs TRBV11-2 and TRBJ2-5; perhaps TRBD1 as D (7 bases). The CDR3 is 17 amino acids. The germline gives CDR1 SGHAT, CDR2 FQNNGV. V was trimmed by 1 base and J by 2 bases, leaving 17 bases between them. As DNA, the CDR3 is TGTGCCAGCAGCTTAGGCTCCAGGGGGAGGCGACAAGAGACCCAGTACTTC. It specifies CASSLGSRGRRQETQYF. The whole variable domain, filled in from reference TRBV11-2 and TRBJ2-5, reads EAGVAQSPRYKIIEKRQSVAFWCNPISGHATLYWYQQILGQGPKLLIQFQNNGVVDDSQLPKDRFSAERLKGVDSTLKIQPAKLEDSAVYLCASSLGSRGRRQETQYFGPGTRLLVL.

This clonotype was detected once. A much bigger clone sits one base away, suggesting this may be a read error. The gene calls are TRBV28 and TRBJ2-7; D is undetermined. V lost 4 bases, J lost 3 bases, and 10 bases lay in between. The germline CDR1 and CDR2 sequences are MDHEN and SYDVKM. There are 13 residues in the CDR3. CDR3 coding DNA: TGTGCCAGCAGTTGTAGTACGAGCTACGAGCAGTACTTC. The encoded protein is CASSCSTSYEQYF.

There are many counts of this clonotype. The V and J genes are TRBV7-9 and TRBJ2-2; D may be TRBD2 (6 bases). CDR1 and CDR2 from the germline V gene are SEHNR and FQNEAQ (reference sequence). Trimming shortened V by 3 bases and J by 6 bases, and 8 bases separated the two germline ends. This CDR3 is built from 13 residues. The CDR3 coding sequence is TGTGCCAGCAGCTTCTGGGAGGCCGGGGAGCTGTTTTTT. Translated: CASSFWEAGELFF.

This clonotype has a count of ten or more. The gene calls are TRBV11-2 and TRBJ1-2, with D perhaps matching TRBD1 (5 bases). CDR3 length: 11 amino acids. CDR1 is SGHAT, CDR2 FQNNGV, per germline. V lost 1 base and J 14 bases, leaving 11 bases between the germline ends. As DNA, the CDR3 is TGTGCCAGCAGCTTAGGGCAGGGATCAACCTTC. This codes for CASSLGQGSTF.

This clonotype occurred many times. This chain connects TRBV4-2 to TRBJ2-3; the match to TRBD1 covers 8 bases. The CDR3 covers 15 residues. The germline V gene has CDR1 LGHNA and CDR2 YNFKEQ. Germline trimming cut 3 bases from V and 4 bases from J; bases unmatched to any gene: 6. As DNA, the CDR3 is TGTGCCAGCAGCCAGCAACAGGGGGGTCCAGATACGCAGTATTTT. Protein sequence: CASSQQQGGPDTQYF.

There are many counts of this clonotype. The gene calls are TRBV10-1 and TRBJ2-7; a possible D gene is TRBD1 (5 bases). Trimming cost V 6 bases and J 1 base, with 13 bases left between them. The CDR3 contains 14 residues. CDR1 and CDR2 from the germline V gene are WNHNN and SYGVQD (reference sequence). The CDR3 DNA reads TGCGCCAGCAGCGCTTTCCCAGGGTCCTACGAGCAGTACTTC. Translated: CASSAFPGSYEQYF.

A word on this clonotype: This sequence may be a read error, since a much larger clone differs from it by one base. As DNA, the CDR3 is TGCGCCAGCAGCCCGGGGAGACTAGCGGGGGACGAGCAGTACTTC. Translating gives CASSPGRLAGDEQYF. The rearrangement joins TRBV5-1 to TRBJ2-7; TRBD2 aligns across 12 bases. The junction had 7 bases not matched to a gene; V was cut back by 4 bases and J by 5 bases. There are 15 residues in the CDR3. Germline-derived CDR1 and CDR2 are SGHRS and YFSETQ. The variable domain in full, with the rest retrieved from reference TRBV5-1 and TRBJ2-7, is KAGVTQTPRYLIKTRGQQVTLSCSPISGHRSVSWYQQTPGQGLQFLFEYFSETQRNKGNFPGRFSGRQFSNSRSEMNVSTLELGDSALYLCASSPGRLAGDEQYFGPGTRLTVT.

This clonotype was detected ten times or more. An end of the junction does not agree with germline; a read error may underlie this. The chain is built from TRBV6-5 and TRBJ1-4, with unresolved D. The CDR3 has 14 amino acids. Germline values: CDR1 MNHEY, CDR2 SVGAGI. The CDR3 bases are TGTGCCAGCTGTTACCGGGCGGGTAATGAAAAACTGTTTTTT. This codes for CASCYRAGNEKLFF.

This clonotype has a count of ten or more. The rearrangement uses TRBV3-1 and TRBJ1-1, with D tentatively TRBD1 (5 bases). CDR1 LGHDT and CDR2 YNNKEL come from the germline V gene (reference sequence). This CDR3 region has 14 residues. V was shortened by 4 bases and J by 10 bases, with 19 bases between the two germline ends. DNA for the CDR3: TGTGCCAGCAGCCGAAACATACAAGGGGACGCAGCTTTCTTT. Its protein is CASSRNIQGDAAFF.

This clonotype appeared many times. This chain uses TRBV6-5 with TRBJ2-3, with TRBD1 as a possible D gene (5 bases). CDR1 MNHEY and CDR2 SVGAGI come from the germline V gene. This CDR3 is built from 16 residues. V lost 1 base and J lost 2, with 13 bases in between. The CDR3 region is CASSYWGRANTDTQYF. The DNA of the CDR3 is TGTGCCAGCAGTTACTGGGGCAGAGCCAACACAGATACGCAGTATTTT.

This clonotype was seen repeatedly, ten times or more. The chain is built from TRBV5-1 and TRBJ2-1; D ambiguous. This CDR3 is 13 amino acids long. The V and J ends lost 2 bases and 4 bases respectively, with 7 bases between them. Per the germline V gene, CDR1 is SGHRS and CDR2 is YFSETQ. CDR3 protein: CASSFMGYNEQFF. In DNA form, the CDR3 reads TGCGCCAGCAGCTTCATGGGGTACAATGAGCAGTTCTTC.

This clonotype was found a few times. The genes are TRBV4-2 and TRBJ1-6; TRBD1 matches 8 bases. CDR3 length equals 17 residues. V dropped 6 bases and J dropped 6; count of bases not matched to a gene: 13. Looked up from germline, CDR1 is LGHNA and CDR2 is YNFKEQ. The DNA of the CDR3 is TGTGCCAGCAGACAGCGCCTCAAAGGACAGGGTAATTCACCCCTCCACTTT. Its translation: CASRQRLKGQGNSPLHF.

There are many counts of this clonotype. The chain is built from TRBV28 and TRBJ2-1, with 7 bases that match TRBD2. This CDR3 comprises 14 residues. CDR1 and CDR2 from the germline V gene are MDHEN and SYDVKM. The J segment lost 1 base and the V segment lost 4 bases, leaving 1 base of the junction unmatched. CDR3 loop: CASSWGGSYNEQFF. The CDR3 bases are TGTGCCAGCAGTTGGGGGGGATCCTACAATGAGCAGTTCTTC.

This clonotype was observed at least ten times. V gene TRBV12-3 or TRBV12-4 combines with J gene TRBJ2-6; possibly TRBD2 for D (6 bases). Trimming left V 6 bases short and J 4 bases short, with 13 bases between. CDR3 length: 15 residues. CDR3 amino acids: CASSVDGGGANVLTF. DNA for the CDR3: TGTGCCAGCAGCGTGGACGGAGGGGGGGCCAACGTCCTGACTTTC.

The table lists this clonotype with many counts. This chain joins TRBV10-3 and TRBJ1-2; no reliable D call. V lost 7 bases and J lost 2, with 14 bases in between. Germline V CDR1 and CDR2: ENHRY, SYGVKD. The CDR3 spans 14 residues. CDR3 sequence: CAINPDGSNYGYTF. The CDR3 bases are TGTGCCATCAACCCCGACGGATCCAACTATGGCTACACCTTC.